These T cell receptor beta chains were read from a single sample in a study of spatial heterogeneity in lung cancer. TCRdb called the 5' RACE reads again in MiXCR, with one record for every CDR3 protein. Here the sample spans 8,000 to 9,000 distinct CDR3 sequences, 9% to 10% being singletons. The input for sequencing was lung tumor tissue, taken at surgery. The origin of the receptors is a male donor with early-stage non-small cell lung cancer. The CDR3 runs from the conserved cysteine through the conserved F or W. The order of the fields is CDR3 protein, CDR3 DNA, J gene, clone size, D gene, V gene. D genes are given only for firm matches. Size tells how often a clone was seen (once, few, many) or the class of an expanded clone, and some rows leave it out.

CAWSTALGDEKLFF | TGTGCCTGGAGTACAGCCTTGGGGGACGAAAAACTGTTTTTT | TRBJ1-4 | medium-sized | . | TRBV30
CASSLLSGTYGYTF | TGTGCCAGCAGTTTACTCTCCGGGACCTATGGCTACACCTTC | TRBJ1-2 | medium-sized | . | TRBV11-2
CASSPGQGASSPLHF | TGTGCCAGCAGTCCAGGACAGGGGGCGAGTTCACCCCTCCACTTT | TRBJ1-6 | many | TRBD1 | TRBV28
CASSEKLAKNIQYF | TGTGCCAGCAGTGAAAAGTTAGCCAAAAACATTCAGTACTTC | TRBJ2-4 | few | . | TRBV6-1
CSARSGGQPQHF | TGCAGTGCTAGATCAGGGGGGCAGCCCCAGCATTTT | TRBJ1-5 | many | TRBD1 | TRBV20-1
CASSLFGVYGGLTRKTQYF | TGTGCCAGCAGTTTATTCGGGGTCTATGGGGGCCTAACCCGCAAGACCCAGTACTTC | TRBJ2-5 | medium-sized | . | TRBV27
CSARTGVDQPQHF | TGCAGCGCCCGGACAGGGGTGGACCAGCCCCAGCATTTT | TRBJ1-5 | . | TRBD1 | TRBV29-1
CASSTGQPYEQYF | TGCGCCAGCAGCACGGGACAGCCCTACGAGCAGTACTTC | TRBJ2-7 | many | TRBD1 | TRBV5-1
CSARDKRVTEAFF | TGCAGTGCTAGAGATAAGAGGGTCACTGAAGCTTTCTTT | TRBJ1-1 | many | . | TRBV20-1
CASRKTGGRGAPLHF | TGTGCCAGCAGGAAAACAGGGGGCCGGGGAGCACCCCTCCACTTT | TRBJ1-6 | many | TRBD1 | TRBV27
CASRAQGNTEAFF | TGTGCCAGCAGGGCACAGGGGAACACTGAAGCTTTCTTT | TRBJ1-1 | medium-sized | . | TRBV5-4
CASSLGRAQGSEQFF | TGCGCCAGCAGCTTGGGTAGGGCCCAGGGCAGTGAGCAGTTCTTC | TRBJ2-1 | many | . | TRBV5-1
CASSWGSEKTQYF | TGCGCCAGCAGCTGGGGCAGTGAAAAGACCCAGTACTTC | TRBJ2-5 | . | . | TRBV5-1
CASSFLAGGSSEQFF | TGTGCCAGCAGCTTCCTGGCGGGAGGCTCCAGTGAGCAGTTCTTC | TRBJ2-1 | many | TRBD2 | TRBV7-3
CASSQVRRDTEAFF | TGTGCCAGCAGCCAAGTTAGGAGGGACACTGAAGCTTTCTTT | TRBJ1-1 | many | . | TRBV3-1
CASSPDRGKNIQYF | TGTGCCAGCAGCCCGGACAGGGGCAAAAACATTCAGTACTTC | TRBJ2-4 | many | TRBD1 | TRBV12-3/TRBV12-4
CASRRQGKETQYF | TGTGCCAGCAGAAGGCAGGGAAAAGAGACCCAGTACTTC | TRBJ2-5 | medium-sized | . | TRBV12-3/TRBV12-4
CAISESGGSSKNIQYF | TGTGCCATCAGTGAGTCTGGCGGGAGTTCCAAAAACATTCAGTACTTC | TRBJ2-4 | many | TRBD2 | TRBV10-3
CASSRDPNTEAFF | TGTGCCAGCTCCAGGGACCCGAACACTGAAGCTTTCTTT | TRBJ1-1 | many | . | TRBV28
CASSLLGRHTDTQYF | TGTGCCAGCAGCTTACTCGGGAGGCATACAGATACGCAGTATTTT | TRBJ2-3 | many | TRBD2 | TRBV7-2
CASSGTADQPQHF | TGTGCCAGTAGTGGGACAGCTGATCAGCCCCAGCATTTT | TRBJ1-5 | many | TRBD1 | TRBV19
CATSRDYRGLGTEAFF | TGTGCCACCAGCAGAGATTACAGGGGGCTGGGAACTGAAGCTTTCTTT | TRBJ1-1 | many | TRBD1 | TRBV15
CAISDRIGTQYF | TGTGCCATCAGTGATAGGATAGGTACGCAGTATTTT | TRBJ2-3 | many | . | TRBV10-3
CASSVEWGSSYNEQFF | TGTGCCAGCAGCGTAGAATGGGGTAGCTCCTACAATGAGCAGTTCTTC | TRBJ2-1 | medium-sized | . | TRBV9
CASSQVPVGPVGAGNTIYF | TGTGCCAGCAGCCAAGTCCCCGTTGGGCCCGTGGGAGCTGGAAACACCATATATTTT | TRBJ1-3 | medium-sized | . | TRBV3-1
CASNLGRPYSGANVLTF | TGTGCCAGCAATCTTGGACGGCCGTACTCTGGGGCCAACGTCCTGACTTTC | TRBJ2-6 | many | . | TRBV6-5
CASSPRGSGMETQYF | TGTGCCAGCAGCCCCCGTGGTAGCGGAATGGAGACCCAGTACTTC | TRBJ2-5 | . | . | TRBV4-2
CAISRDQETQYF | TGTGCCATCAGCCGGGACCAAGAGACCCAGTACTTC | TRBJ2-5 | medium-sized | . | TRBV10-3
CASSFLIDSNYGYTF | TGCGCCAGCAGCTTTCTTATTGACAGCAACTATGGCTACACCTTC | TRBJ1-2 | medium-sized | . | TRBV5-1
CASSPRTGAYTGELFF | TGTGCCAGCAGCCCAAGGACAGGGGCATACACCGGGGAGCTGTTTTTT | TRBJ2-2 | many | TRBD1 | TRBV7-9
CASSQEVPRGNEKLFF | TGTGCCAGCAGCCAAGAGGTTCCTAGGGGTAATGAAAAACTGTTTTTT | TRBJ1-4 | many | . | TRBV3-1
CASKGGSRNRVQPQHF | TGTGCCAGTAAGGGGGGCAGCAGGAACCGGGTTCAGCCCCAGCATTTT | TRBJ1-5 | many | . | TRBV19
CASGAGGNQPQHF | TGTGCCAGTGGGGCGGGGGGCAATCAGCCCCAGCATTTT | TRBJ1-5 | many | . | TRBV6-1
CASIAGETQYF | TGTGCCAGCATCGCAGGCGAGACCCAGTACTTC | TRBJ2-5 | many | . | TRBV7-2
CASSFDRGYGYTF | TGTGCCAGCAGTTTTGACAGGGGCTATGGCTACACCTTC | TRBJ1-2 | medium-sized | TRBD1 | TRBV11-2
CSARPSGTYEQYF | TGCAGTGCTAGGCCTAGCGGGACCTACGAGCAGTACTTC | TRBJ2-7 | many | TRBD2 | TRBV20-1
CASSSPRYGETQYF | TGTGCCAGCAGTTCCCCCCGGTATGGGGAGACCCAGTACTTC | TRBJ2-5 | medium-sized | . | TRBV28
CSAAGSPYEQYF | TGCAGTGCCGCCGGGTCCCCCTACGAGCAGTACTTC | TRBJ2-7 | many | . | TRBV20-1
CASSVRLASGSEQYF | TGTGCCAGCAGTGTCCGTCTAGCGTCGGGGTCCGAGCAGTACTTC | TRBJ2-7 | many | . | TRBV28
CSALGRESYNEQFF | TGCAGTGCTTTAGGCCGGGAATCCTACAATGAGCAGTTCTTC | TRBJ2-1 | . | . | TRBV20-1
CASSYPGLGTDTQYF | TGTGCCAGCAGTTACCCTGGACTAGGCACAGATACGCAGTATTTT | TRBJ2-3 | medium-sized | TRBD2 | TRBV6-6
CASSVQQAGEQYF | TGCGCCAGCAGTGTTCAGCAGGCGGGCGAGCAGTACTTC | TRBJ2-7 | medium-sized | . | TRBV10-1
CASSLGTLNYGYTF | TGTGCCAGCAGCTTGGGGACACTCAACTATGGCTACACCTTC | TRBJ1-2 | many | . | TRBV5-6
CASSSDRGQGTQYF | TGTGCCAGCAGTTCCGACAGGGGGCAAGGGACCCAGTACTTC | TRBJ2-5 | medium-sized | TRBD1 | TRBV27
CASSQVGEGNTIYF | TGTGCCAGCAGCCAAGTAGGGGAGGGAAACACCATATATTTT | TRBJ1-3 | many | . | TRBV3-1
CASSYTTREGLTSPYEQYF | TGTGCCAGCAGCTATACCACCAGGGAGGGTCTCACTAGTCCCTACGAGCAGTACTTC | TRBJ2-7 | medium-sized | TRBD2 | TRBV7-9
CASSLGSGELFF | TGTGCCAGCAGTTTAGGGTCCGGGGAGCTGTTTTTT | TRBJ2-2 | many | . | TRBV6-6
CASSPRGTVFTGELFF | TGTGCCAGCAGCCCCCGCGGGACAGTGTTCACCGGGGAGCTGTTTTTT | TRBJ2-2 | . | . | TRBV12-3/TRBV12-4
CASSFRWGDFGNTIYF | TGTGCCAGCAGTTTTCGTTGGGGGGATTTTGGAAACACCATATATTTT | TRBJ1-3 | medium-sized | . | TRBV12-3/TRBV12-4
CASSHLPSGDSTDTQYF | TGTGCCAGCAGCCACCTACCGAGCGGCGACAGCACAGATACGCAGTATTTT | TRBJ2-3 | many | . | TRBV7-2
CAISESWGVQETQYF | TGTGCCATCAGTGAGTCGTGGGGGGTTCAAGAGACCCAGTACTTC | TRBJ2-5 | many | . | TRBV10-3
CASSTQRDHEQFF | TGTGCCAGTAGTACCCAGCGGGACCATGAGCAGTTCTTC | TRBJ2-1 | few | TRBD2 | TRBV19
CSASQGLNQPQHF | TGCAGTGCTAGTCAGGGACTCAATCAGCCCCAGCATTTT | TRBJ1-5 | many | . | TRBV20-1
CASASSANTGELFF | TGTGCCAGCGCGAGTAGCGCGAACACCGGGGAGCTGTTTTTT | TRBJ2-2 | many | . | TRBV6-2/TRBV6-3